This T cell receptor beta chain was found in a study of Tregs in tolerant kidney transplant recipients (dated by TCRdb to between 2017 and 2020). Study-level background: For bulk CFSE mixed lymphocyte reactions, CFSE-labeled recipient PBMCs were cocultured for approximately six days with irradiated donor PBMCs and were then stained for CD3/CD4/CD8 and FACS-sorted. The study used TCRbeta sequencing to identify donor-specific regulatory T cells before combined kidney and bone marrow transplantation, then tracked those cells after transplant. TCRbeta repertoire sequencing was used in a few healthy controls to compare several ways of expanding Tregs specific for an allogeneic donor.

For TCRbeta CDR3 sequencing, genomic DNA from the sorted cells was extracted using the QIAGEN DNeasy Blood and Tissue Kit. High-throughput TCRbeta CDR3 sequencing, including PCR amplification with bias correction and internal controls, was performed commercially through immunoSEQ. As for how the authors treated the data: Unique productive TCRbeta sequences were defined by CDR3 nucleotide sequence where primers matched, otherwise by CDR3 amino acid sequence with Vbeta and Jbeta genes. A sequence was defined as donor-reactive if the sequence was expanded at least 5-fold in CFSE-low cells compared with unstimulated cells and had a frequency of at least 0.01% in CFSE-low cells. Jensen-Shannon divergence calculated on the top 100 TCRbeta sequences ranked by frequency was used to measure repertoire divergence. For any sample with multiple sequencing runs, sorting error was corrected in each run separately before the runs were pooled. TCRdb took over this immuneACCESS table, retaining in-frame rearrangements with V and J assigned. Such tables are incomplete; in checked studies, under half of the missing clones stem from an unresolved V gene, and the remainder is unexplained. Clonal size and the V and J genes are those of that table, whereas D and trimming came from the DNA. The sample records around 1,800 clones, about 72% of which are singletons. The ten biggest clones cover roughly 4.3% of the sample.

The junction carries 23 bases between V and J, which are trimmed by 3 bases and 2 bases respectively. Reading the germline V gene gives CDR1 MNHNS and CDR2 SASEGT. Including the terminal cysteine and phenylalanine, the CDR3 comprises 19 residues. Only the CDR3 portion is preserved as DNA: 57 bases, with reading frame beginning at the first base. Points on this clone: Its antigen has not been determined. There are no base qualities to consult, and no much larger clone falls within one base.

Healthy control blood was obtained either as purchased buffy coats or from healthy volunteers. Healthy control blood was separated into PBMCs by Ficoll density gradient and cryopreserved, and patient PBMCs were collected both before and after transplant. The investigation overall reported the following: Biological reproducibility was not examined directly, but technical replication error appeared to be minimal. The study was limited by small patient numbers, and the findings need validation in larger populations and under other immunosuppression protocols. The most biologically relevant and donor-specific TCRbeta repertoire appeared to be identified by expanding Tregs with activated donor B cells.

This clonotype was obtained from a human donor in good health. The sequencing input was CD8+ T cells from blood cultured with allogeneic cells. The V and J segments used are TRBV6-1 and TRBJ2-1, with a tentative D call of TRBD1 or TRBD2, each matching 5 bases. The DNA sequence is TGTGCCAGCAGTGATCATGGGGGACGTGAGGATGGTCCCTACAATGAGCAGTTCTTC. Translation gives CASSDHGGREDGPYNEQFF.